This T cell receptor (beta chain) appears in the sequencing data of a study of cytomegalovirus exposure and HLA in healthy donors. PCR involved 60 Vbeta and 13 Jbeta primers. This table comes from immunoSEQ multiplex PCR, and its TCRdb copy is limited to in-frame clones, with some not included. The table lists 55,000 to 70,000 clones, under 90% of them singletons. Donors had nominal health at sampling but likely had unrecorded immune exposures. This CDR3 has 13 residues. V was shortened by 6 bases and J by 9 bases, with 18 bases between the two germline ends. Looked up from germline, CDR1 is SQVTM and CDR2 is ANQGSEA.

The sequence was obtained from a woman in her 40s in good health and CMV-seronegative. The chain joins TRBV29-1 to TRBJ1-5, with D maybe TRBD1 (6 bases). Input material: PBMCs. CDR3 sequence: CSVKDSLRSPQHF. Here the CDR3 DNA reads TGCAGCGTGAAGGACAGTCTGCGTTCGCCCCAGCATTTT.